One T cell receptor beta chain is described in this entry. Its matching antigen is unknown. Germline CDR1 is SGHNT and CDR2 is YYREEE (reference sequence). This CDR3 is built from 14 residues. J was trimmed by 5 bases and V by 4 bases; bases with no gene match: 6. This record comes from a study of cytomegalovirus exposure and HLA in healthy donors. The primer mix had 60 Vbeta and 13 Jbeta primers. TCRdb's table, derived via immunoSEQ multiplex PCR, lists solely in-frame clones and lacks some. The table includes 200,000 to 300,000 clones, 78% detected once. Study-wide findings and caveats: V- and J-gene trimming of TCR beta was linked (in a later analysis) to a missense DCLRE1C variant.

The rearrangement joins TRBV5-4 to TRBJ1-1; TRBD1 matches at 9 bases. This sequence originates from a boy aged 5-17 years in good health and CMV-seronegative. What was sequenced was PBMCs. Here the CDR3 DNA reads TGTGCCAGCAGCGGAGGGACAGGGTGGACTGAAGCTTTCTTT. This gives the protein CASSGGTGWTEAFF.